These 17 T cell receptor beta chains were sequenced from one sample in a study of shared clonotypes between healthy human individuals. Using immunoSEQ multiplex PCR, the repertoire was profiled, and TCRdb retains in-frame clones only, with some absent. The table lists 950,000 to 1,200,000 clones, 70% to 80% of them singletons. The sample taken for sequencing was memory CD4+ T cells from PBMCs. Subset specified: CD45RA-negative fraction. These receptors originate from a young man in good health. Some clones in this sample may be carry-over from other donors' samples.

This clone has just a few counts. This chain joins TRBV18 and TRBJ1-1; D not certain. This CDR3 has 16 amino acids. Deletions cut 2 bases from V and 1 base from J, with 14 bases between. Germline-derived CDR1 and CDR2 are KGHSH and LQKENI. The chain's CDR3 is CASSPVLRERNTEAFF. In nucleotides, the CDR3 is TGTGCCAGCTCACCAGTGTTAAGGGAGAGGAACACTGAAGCTTTCTTT.

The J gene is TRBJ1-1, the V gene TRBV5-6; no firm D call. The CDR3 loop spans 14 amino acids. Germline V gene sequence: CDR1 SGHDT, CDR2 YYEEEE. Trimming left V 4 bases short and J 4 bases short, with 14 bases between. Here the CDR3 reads CASSPYRGVTEAFF. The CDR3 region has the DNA TGTGCCAGCAGCCCATACCGGGGAGTCACTGAAGCTTTCTTT.

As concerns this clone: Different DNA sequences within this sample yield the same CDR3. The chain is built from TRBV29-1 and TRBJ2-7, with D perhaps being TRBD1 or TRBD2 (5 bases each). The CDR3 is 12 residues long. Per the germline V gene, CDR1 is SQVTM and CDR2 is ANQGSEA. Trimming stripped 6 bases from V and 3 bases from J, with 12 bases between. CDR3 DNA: TGCAGCGTAGGGGACCGCGGCTACGAGCAGTACTTC. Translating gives CSVGDRGYEQYF.

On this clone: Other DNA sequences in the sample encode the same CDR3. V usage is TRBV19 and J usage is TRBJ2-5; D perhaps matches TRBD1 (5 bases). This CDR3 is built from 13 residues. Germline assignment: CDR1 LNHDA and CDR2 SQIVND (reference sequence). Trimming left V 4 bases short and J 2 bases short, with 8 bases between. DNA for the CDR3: TGTGCCAGTAGTACAGGGCGGCAAGAGACCCAGTACTTC. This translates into CASSTGRQETQYF.

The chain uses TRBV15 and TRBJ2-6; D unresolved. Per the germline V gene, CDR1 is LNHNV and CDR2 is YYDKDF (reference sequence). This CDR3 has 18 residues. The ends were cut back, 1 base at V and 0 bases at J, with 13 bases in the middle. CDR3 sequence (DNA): TGTGCCACCAGCAGAGGGTTAGCAGGAGCCTCTGGGGCCAACGTCCTGACTTTC. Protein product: CATSRGLAGASGANVLTF.

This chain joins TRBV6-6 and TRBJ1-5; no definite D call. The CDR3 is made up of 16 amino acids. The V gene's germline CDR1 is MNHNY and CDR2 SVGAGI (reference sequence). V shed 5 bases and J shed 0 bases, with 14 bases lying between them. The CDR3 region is CASSVRQGNSNQPQHF. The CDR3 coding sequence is TGTGCCAGCAGTGTACGCCAAGGAAATAGCAATCAGCCCCAGCATTTT.

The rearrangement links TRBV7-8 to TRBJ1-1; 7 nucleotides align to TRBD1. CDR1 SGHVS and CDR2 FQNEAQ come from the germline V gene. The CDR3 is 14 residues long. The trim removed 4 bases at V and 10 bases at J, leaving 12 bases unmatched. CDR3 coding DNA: TGTGCCAGCAGCTCCCAGGGGGGGCTGGTCGGAGCTTTCTTT. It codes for CASSSQGGLVGAFF.

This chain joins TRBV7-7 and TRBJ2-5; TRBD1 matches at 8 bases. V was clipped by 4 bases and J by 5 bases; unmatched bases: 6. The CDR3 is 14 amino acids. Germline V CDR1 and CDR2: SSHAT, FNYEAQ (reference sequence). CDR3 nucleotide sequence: TGTGCCAGCAGCTCGGCAGGGGGCCTGGAGACCCAGTACTTC. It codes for CASSSAGGLETQYF.

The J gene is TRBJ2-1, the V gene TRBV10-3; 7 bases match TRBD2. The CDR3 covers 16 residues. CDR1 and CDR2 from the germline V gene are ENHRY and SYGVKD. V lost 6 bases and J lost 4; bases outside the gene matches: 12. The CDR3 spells CAISALALDKYNEQFF. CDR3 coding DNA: TGTGCCATCAGCGCACTAGCGTTGGACAAATACAATGAGCAGTTCTTC.

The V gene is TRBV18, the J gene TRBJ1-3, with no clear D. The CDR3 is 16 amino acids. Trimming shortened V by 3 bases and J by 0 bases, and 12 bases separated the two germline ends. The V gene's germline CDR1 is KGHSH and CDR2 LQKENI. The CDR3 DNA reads TGTGCCAGCTCACCCCCGCGTGTGCGCTCTGGAAACACCATATATTTT. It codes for CASSPPRVRSGNTIYF.

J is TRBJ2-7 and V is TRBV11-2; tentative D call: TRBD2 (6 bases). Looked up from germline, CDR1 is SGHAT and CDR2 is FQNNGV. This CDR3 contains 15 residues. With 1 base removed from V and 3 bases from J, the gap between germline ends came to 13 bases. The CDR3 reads CASSLVGGAGYEQYF. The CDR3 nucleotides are TGTGCCAGCAGCTTAGTAGGAGGGGCCGGCTACGAGCAGTACTTC.

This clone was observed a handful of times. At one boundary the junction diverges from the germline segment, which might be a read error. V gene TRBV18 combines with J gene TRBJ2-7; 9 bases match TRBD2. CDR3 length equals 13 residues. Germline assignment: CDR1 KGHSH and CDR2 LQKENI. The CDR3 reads CASSQIAGEPLDF. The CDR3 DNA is TGTGCCAGCTCCCAGATAGCGGGAGAGCCCCTGGACTTC.

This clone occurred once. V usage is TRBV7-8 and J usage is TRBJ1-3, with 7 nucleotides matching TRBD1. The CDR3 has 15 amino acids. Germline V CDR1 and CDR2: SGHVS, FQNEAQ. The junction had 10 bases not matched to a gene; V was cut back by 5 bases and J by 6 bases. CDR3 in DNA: TGTGCCAGCAGCCCGACCGGGGGACAGCCAAACACCATATATTTT. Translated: CASSPTGGQPNTIYF. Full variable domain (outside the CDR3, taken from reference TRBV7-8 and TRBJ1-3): GAGVSQSPRYKVAKRGQDVALRCDPISGHVSLFWYQQALGQGPEFLTYFQNEAQLDKSGLPSDRFFAERPEGSVSTLKIQRTQQEDSAVYLCASSPTGGQPNTIYFGEGSWLTVV.

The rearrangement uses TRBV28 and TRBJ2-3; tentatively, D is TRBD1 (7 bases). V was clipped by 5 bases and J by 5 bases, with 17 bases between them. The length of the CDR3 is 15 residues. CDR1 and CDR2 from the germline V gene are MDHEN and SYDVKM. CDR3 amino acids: CASSPAQGGGDTQYF. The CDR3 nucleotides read TGTGCCAGCAGTCCAGCCCAGGGGGGAGGAGATACGCAGTATTTT.

The CDR3 spells CASSQDWSAGMTDTQYF. DNA of the CDR3: TGTGCCAGCAGCCAAGATTGGTCGGCAGGGATGACAGATACGCAGTATTTT. The V gene is TRBV4-2, the J gene TRBJ2-3; D possibly corresponds to TRBD1 (5 bases). CDR3 length: 17 amino acids. Trimming pared 0 bases from V and 3 bases from J, leaving 16 bases between. The germline CDR1 and CDR2 sequences are LGHNA and YNFKEQ.

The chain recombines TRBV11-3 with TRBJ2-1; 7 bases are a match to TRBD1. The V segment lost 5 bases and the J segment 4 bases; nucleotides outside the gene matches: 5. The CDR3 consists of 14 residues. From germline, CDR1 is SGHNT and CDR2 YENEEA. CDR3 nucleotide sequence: TGTGCCAGCAGCCACACGGACAGGTACAATGAGCAGTTCTTC. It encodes CASSHTDRYNEQFF.

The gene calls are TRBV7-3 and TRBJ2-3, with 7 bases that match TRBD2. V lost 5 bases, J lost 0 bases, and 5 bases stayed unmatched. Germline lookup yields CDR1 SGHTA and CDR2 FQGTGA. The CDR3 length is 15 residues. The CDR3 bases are TGTGCCAGCAGCCGGAGCGGGATAAGCACAGATACGCAGTATTTT. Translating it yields CASSRSGISTDTQYF.